This entry lists 8 T cell receptor beta chains sequenced from one sample in a study of T cells after yellow fever vaccination. TCRdb analysed the 5' RACE reads with MiXCR anew, one entry per CDR3 protein. This sample has roughly 74,000 distinct CDR3 sequences; more than 5.5% occur once, and the top ten carry about 33%. Sequencing used CD8+ T cells sorted from PBMCs, obtained less than 6 days after the first yellow fever vaccination. These receptors all come from a man aged 18 to 29 who received the YFV17D yellow fever vaccine.

This clonotype occurred a few times. This chain uses TRBV29-1 with TRBJ1-1, with TRBD1 as a possible D gene (5 bases). CDR3 size: 12 residues. Trimming removed 6 bases at V and 0 bases at J, with 8 bases between. The germline V gene encodes CDR1 SQVTM and CDR2 ANQGSEA. The CDR3 reads CSVVDMNTEAFF. Here the CDR3 DNA reads TGCAGCGTGGTGGACATGAACACTGAAGCTTTCTTT.

This clonotype was seen ten or more times. V usage is TRBV28 and J usage is TRBJ2-7; TRBD1 might be the D (5 bases). V was trimmed by 4 bases and J by 3 bases, leaving 7 bases between them. Germline CDR1 reads MDHEN; CDR2 reads SYDVKM. This CDR3 has 12 residues. DNA of the CDR3: TGTGCCAGCAGTTCAGACAGCTACGAGCAGTACGTC. Encoded protein: CASSSDSYEQYV.

The chain joins TRBV20-1 to TRBJ2-1; the match to TRBD1 covers 8 bases. The junction had 5 bases not matched to a gene; V was cut back by 6 bases and J by 1 base. The CDR3 consists of 14 residues. Germline V gene lookup returns CDR1 DFQATT and CDR2 SNEGSKA (reference sequence). The chain's CDR3 is CSAKTGGSYNEQFF. CDR3 nucleotides: TGCAGTGCCAAAACAGGGGGGTCCTACAATGAGCAGTTCTTC.

Ten or more counts support this clonotype. The rearrangement uses TRBV2 and TRBJ2-3; no reliable D call. Germline V lookup: CDR1 SNHLY, CDR2 FYNNEI. V dropped 1 base and J dropped 4 bases, with 18 bases sitting between them. The CDR3 contains 17 residues. CDR3 region: CASSEEAELPLPDTQYF. CDR3 sequence (DNA): TGTGCCAGCAGTGAAGAAGCCGAGCTGCCACTCCCAGATACGCAGTATTTT.

This clonotype was observed a single time. The CDR3 region is CASSLVAGMVNEQFF. The DNA for the CDR3 is TGTGCCAGCAGCTTGGTAGCAGGGATGGTCAATGAGCAGTTCTTC. The chain recombines TRBV5-5 with TRBJ2-1; the D gene is possibly TRBD1 (5 bases). The V gene lost 0 bases and the J gene lost 6 bases, with 13 bases spanning the gap. The CDR3 is 15 amino acids. Germline CDR1 and CDR2: SGHKS and YYEKEE (reference sequence).

This clonotype was seen at least ten times. J is TRBJ2-1 and V is TRBV9; D perhaps matches TRBD2 (5 bases). The germline gives CDR1 SGDLS, CDR2 YYNGEE. With 0 bases removed from V and 1 base from J, the gap between germline ends came to 17 bases. The CDR3 spans 18 residues. The CDR3 DNA follows: TGTGCCAGCAGCGTAGGGGTATCAGCGGCAAATTCCTACAATGAGCAGTTCTTC. Amino acids: CASSVGVSAANSYNEQFF. Full variable domain (remainder filled in from reference TRBV9 and TRBJ2-1): DSGVTQTPKHLITATGQRVTLRCSPRSGDLSVYWYQQSLDQGLQFLIQYYNGEERAKGNILERFSAQQFPDLHSELNLSSLELGDSALYFCASSVGVSAANSYNEQFFGPGTRLTVL.

At least ten counts were recorded for this clonotype. This chain uses TRBV7-9 with TRBJ2-5; D unclear. The germline V and J ends were trimmed by 3 bases and 2 bases, with 10 bases remaining between them. The CDR3 is 14 amino acids. CDR1 and CDR2 from the germline V gene are SEHNR and FQNEAQ (reference sequence). The CDR3 region has the DNA TGTGCCAGCAGCTTCAATGCAGAACAAGAGACCCAGTACTTC. Translated, it gives CASSFNAEQETQYF.

Turning to this clonotype: A much larger clone lies one base from this, so it may be a read error. J is TRBJ1-4 and V is TRBV20-1; D gene uncertain. CDR1 is DFQATT, CDR2 SNEGSKA, per germline (reference sequence). The CDR3 length is 15 residues. Here the CDR3 reads CSARDLATIDEKLIF. The CDR3 nucleotides are TGCAGTGCTAGAGATCTCGCGACGATCGATGAAAAACTGATTTTT.